This T cell receptor (beta chain) stems from a study of memory CD4+ T cells and cytomegalovirus serostatus. Data came from immunoSEQ multiplex PCR; TCRdb stores just in-frame clones and leaves some out. The table records some 57,000 clones, 65% to 80% of them present only once. The germline gives CDR1 LNHDA, CDR2 SQIVND (reference sequence). V shed 5 bases and J 6 bases; nucleotides not matched to a gene: 7. The CDR3 runs to 14 residues. Single viable CD3+CD4+CD8-CD45RO+ cells were sorted as the memory CD4+ T cells. The source material was memory CD4+ T cells from blood. This chain joins TRBV19 and TRBJ2-1; the match to TRBD2 covers 7 bases. The sequence was obtained from an adult in good health and CMV-seronegative. In nucleotides, the CDR3 is TGTGCCAGTAGTCAGGGAGGGTTTGGCAATGAGCAGTTCTTC. Its translation is CASSQGGFGNEQFF. Based on the CDR3 plus reference TRBV19 and TRBJ2-1, the full variable domain is DGGITQSPKYLFRKEGQNVTLSCEQNLNHDAMYWYRQDPGQGLRLIYYSQIVNDFQKGDIAEGYSVSREKKESFPLTVTSAQKNPTAFYLCASSQGGFGNEQFFGPGTRLTVL.